These T cell receptor beta chains were read from a single sample in a study of T cells in localized non-small cell lung cancer. The assay was immunoSEQ multiplex PCR, and TCRdb's table has in-frame clones only and misses some. Seen here are under 95,000 clones, more than 75% observed once, and the top ten hold 7.5% to 10%. The sample in question was peripheral blood, obtained before any cancer treatment. Source of these receptors: a female donor older than 55 with stage I lung adenocarcinoma. The CDR3 runs from the conserved cysteine through the conserved F or W. A clone size is listed for some rows: how often the clone was seen (once, few, many), or a class if it is expanded.

>TRBJ2-1|-|15|TRBV5-1
CASSPSRGGGYEQFF
>TRBJ1-1|-|14|TRBV6-1
CALKRQGANTEAFF
>TRBJ2-1|-|14|TRBV30
CAWSGGGRGDEQFF
>TRBJ1-5|-|14|TRBV6-6
CASSFRQINQPQHF
>TRBJ1-1|medium-sized|15|TRBV6-5
CASRLSGTGNTEAFF
>TRBJ2-5|-|15|TRBV9
CASSLRDGGGETQYF
>TRBJ2-5|-|18|TRBV10-3
CAISESTVLAGGQETQYF
>TRBJ1-1|-|19|TRBV21-1
CASSKAPRTGGVVNTEAFF
>TRBJ2-1|-|13|TRBV6-6
CASSYPQGAEQFF
>TRBJ1-6|-|16|TRBV9
CASSVEGTGYNSPLHF
>TRBJ2-2|-|18|TRBV19
CASEGRGTVLRNTGELFF
>TRBJ2-5|-|13|TRBV19
CASSIGDITTQYF
>TRBJ1-1|few|15|TRBV18
CASSPKGNANTEAFF
>TRBJ2-2|-|15|TRBV6-1
CASSDRAVPTGELFF
>TRBJ1-2|-|12|TRBV30
CAWSREGVGYTF
>TRBJ1-4|once|14|TRBV2
CASRAWAGNEKLFF
>TRBJ2-2|-|13|TRBV30
CAWDDGPPGELFF
>TRBJ1-2|-|15|TRBV27
CASSLSRDRGLGYTF
>TRBJ2-5|few|14|TRBV11-3
CASSPDSLQETQYF
>TRBJ1-4|-|14|TRBV7-9
CASSFTGPNEKLFF
>TRBJ2-7|-|15|TRBV5-4
CASSFGTANSYEQYF
>TRBJ1-5|-|15|TRBV15
CATSRDVVGGQPQHF
>TRBJ2-7|-|13|TRBV5-4
CASSSRQKDEQYF
>TRBJ2-1|-|16|TRBV28
CASSPSTSGRYNEQFF
>TRBJ1-4|once|16|TRBV27
CASSLSRGRINEKLFF
>TRBJ1-1|-|14|TRBV2
CASLSLEVNTEAFF
>TRBJ1-2|-|12|TRBV15
CATSIGGYGYTF
>TRBJ1-1|few|14|TRBV5-6
CASSFRTIGAEAFF
>TRBJ1-1|few|16|TRBV5-1
CASSLETGTANTEAFF
>TRBJ1-1|-|13|TRBV7-8
CASSHGQNTEAFF
>TRBJ2-5|-|15|TRBV28
CASSPWTGKSETQYF
>TRBJ1-2|many|13|TRBV19
CASTQQVGYGYTF
>TRBJ1-1|few|14|TRBV13
CASSLRSGGTEAFF
>TRBJ2-5|-|16|TRBV7-2
CASSLVVGGFQETQYF
>TRBJ2-3|-|15|TRBV7-3
CASSQSQGNTDTQYF
>TRBJ2-6|-|13|TRBV5-6
CASSLTGANVLTF
>TRBJ1-1|few|15|TRBV11-1
CASSPPTGGRTEAFF
>TRBJ1-2|-|13|TRBV7-9
CASSHRDRGGYTF
>TRBJ1-5|-|13|TRBV2
CASRARGNQPQHF
>TRBJ2-5|-|16|TRBV5-4
CASSSGPQIGVETQYF
>TRBJ2-1|-|15|TRBV28
CASSNGGDSGNEQFF
>TRBJ2-3|once|19|TRBV7-9
CASSGRAEARGASTDTQYF
>TRBJ2-7|once|15|TRBV2
CASSEDLGPWGEQYF
>TRBJ1-5|-|15|TRBV27
CASREPGQGNQPQHF
>TRBJ2-7|-|13|TRBV5-1
CASSLLGAYEQYF
>TRBJ2-7|-|15|TRBV19
CASSIDEQGGYEQYF
>TRBJ1-2|-|13|TRBV2
CASSGGTDYGYTF
>TRBJ1-1|many|17|TRBV9
CASSETGHQTGDTEAFF
>TRBJ2-7|-|15|TRBV4-3
CASSQGGLADYEQYF
>TRBJ2-1|-|19|TRBV5-8
CASSSQGLAGGLSYNEQFF